One TCR beta chain is described in this entry. This record belongs to a study of control samples from healthy donors and cancer patients. J was trimmed by 2 bases and V by 0 bases; bases with no gene match: 0. Looked up from germline, CDR1 is ENHRY and CDR2 is SYGVKD. There are 14 residues in the CDR3. Profiled with immunoSEQ multiplex PCR; TCRdb holds only in-frame clones, not every one. The sample lists about 120,000 clones; around 89% were seen once. This clonotype originated in a woman in her sixties with lung cancer. What was sequenced was PBMCs. The chain is built from TRBV10-3 and TRBJ2-7; 8 bases are a match to TRBD1. The CDR3 DNA reads TGTGCCATCAGTGAGTCGACAGGGGCCTACGAGCAGTACTTC. It yields the protein CAISESTGAYEQYF.